This T cell receptor (beta chain) was sequenced during a study of CD8 T cells in Susac syndrome. cDNA came from roughly 0.47 to 1 ug RNA primed by random hexamers. Amplification of TCR beta CDR3 was carried out by immunoSEQ multiplex PCR, which covered 54 Vbeta and 13 Jbeta segments. TCRdb independently ran MiXCR on the immunoSEQ multiplex PCR reads; one entry per CDR3 protein. The table includes about 120,000 distinct CDR3 sequences, just under 95% detected once. Trimming cost V 4 bases and J 0 bases, with 10 bases left between them. The CDR3 sequence is 14 residues long. Germline values: CDR1 SGHKS, CDR2 YYEKEE (reference sequence).

The J gene is TRBJ1-1, the V gene TRBV5-5; D is uncertain. This TCR was recovered from a human donor in good health. The specimen sequenced was CD8+ T cells from PBMCs. CDR3 nucleotide sequence: TGTGCCAGCAGCGTCTCGGGTGTGAACACTGAAGCTTTCTTT. The encoded protein is CASSVSGVNTEAFF.